These 22 T cell receptor beta chains were all obtained from the same sample, sequenced in a study of T-cell reconstitution after alpha-beta-depleted transplantation in children. Library preparation (for TCRbeta) was performed with unique molecular identifiers. Using its own MiXCR run on the PCR reads, TCRdb lists one record per CDR3 protein. The sample includes about 690,000 distinct CDR3 sequences, about 15% of them seen just once. The sequences come from PBMCs from the stem cell graft donor, collected from the stem cell graft. These receptors all stem from a human donor who donated a stem cell graft to a child with acute myeloid leukemia.

The rearrangement links TRBV7-2 to TRBJ2-1, with 9 positions matching TRBD2. This CDR3 has 14 residues. CDR1 is SGHTA and CDR2 is FQGNSA in the germline V gene. Trimming removed 8 bases from V and 9 bases from J; junction bases left unmatched: 11. The CDR3 sequence: CASCRAGGPVEQFF. The CDR3 coding sequence is TGTGCCAGCTGTCGGGCGGGGGGGCCGGTTGAGCAGTTCTTC.

The CDR3 nucleotides read TGTGCCAGCAGCCCCCAGGGGGCTATTTCCTACGAGCAGTACTTC. Protein sequence: CASSPQGAISYEQYF. V and J are TRBV12-3 or TRBV12-4 and TRBJ2-7; 8 bases match TRBD1. Germline trimming cut 6 bases from V and 1 base from J; bases unmatched to any gene: 8. This CDR3 region has 15 residues.

This clonotype has at least ten counts. The rearrangement links TRBV29-1 to TRBJ2-3; D gene ambiguous. The CDR3 sequence is 12 residues long. V lost 3 bases, J lost 6 bases, and 10 bases lay in between. Germline CDR1 SQVTM, CDR2 ANQGSEA. The CDR3 DNA reads as TGCAGCGTTGACCAGGCGTCCGATACGCAGTATTTT. The encoded protein is CSVDQASDTQYF.

The count of this clonotype is one. The chain couples TRBV2 to TRBJ1-1; weak D call: TRBD1 (5 bases). The CDR3 is 14 residues long. Germline CDR1 SNHLY, CDR2 FYNNEI. V was cut by 4 bases and J by 2 bases, with 11 bases left in between. CDR3 DNA sequence: TGTGCCAGCAGTGTTCGGGGCCTTAACACTGAAGCTTTCTTT. Encoded protein: CASSVRGLNTEAFF. The whole variable domain, remainder taken from reference TRBV2 and TRBJ1-1, is EPEVTQTPSHQVTQMGQEVILRCVPISNHLYFYWYRQILGQKVEFLVSFYNNEISEKSEIFDDQFSVERPDGSNFTLKIRSTKLEDSAMYFCASSVRGLNTEAFFGQGTRLTVV.

About this clonotype: With a much larger clone just one base away, this may be a read error. It is unclear where the CDR3 begins or ends on the DNA, so no DNA is shown, and the CDR3 is as TCRdb lists it. J is TRBJ1-2 and V is TRBV29-1; TRBD1 is the table's D call, not checked against the DNA. The germline V gene encodes CDR1 SQVTM and CDR2 ANQGSEA. The CDR3 extends over 13 residues, inclusive of both ends. The CDR3 protein is CSVPSQGNYGCTF.

This clonotype was seen repeatedly, ten times or more. The rearrangement uses TRBV12-3 or TRBV12-4 and TRBJ2-7; 7 bases align to TRBD1. Losses at the gene ends were 4 bases for V and 4 bases for J; bases not matched to a gene: 7. The CDR3 has 14 residues. CDR3 sequence (DNA): TGTGCCAGCAGTTGGGGACAGTCAAATTACGAGCAGTACTTC. This encodes CASSWGQSNYEQYF.

This clonotype was picked up many times. The chain joins TRBV7-2 to TRBJ2-3; D unresolved. V lost 7 bases and J lost 1, with 12 bases in between. This CDR3 has 14 amino acids. In germline, CDR1 is SGHTA, CDR2 FQGNSA. The CDR3: CASTLGGGTDTQYF. CDR3 coding DNA: TGTGCCAGCACCCTGGGTGGGGGCACAGATACGCAGTATTTT.

This clonotype was seen repeatedly, ten times or more. This rearrangement joins TRBV11-2 to TRBJ2-1; possibly TRBD1 for D (5 bases). Germline V gene sequence: CDR1 SGHAT, CDR2 FQNNGV. The CDR3 has 15 residues. The V end lost 3 bases, the J end lost 6 bases, and 15 bases lay between the germline ends. The CDR3 nucleotides read TGTGCCAGCAGCTTGTCCCAGGGAAAGGTCAATGAGCAGTTCTTC. Translation: CASSLSQGKVNEQFF.

This clonotype was recorded at least ten times. CDR3: CTVQGQGVTEAFF. CDR3 coding DNA: TGTACCGTCCAGGGACAGGGGGTCACTGAAGCTTTCTTT. The chain recombines TRBV30 with TRBJ1-1; 11 positions agree with TRBD1. The length of the CDR3 is 13 residues. CDR1 is GTSNPN, CDR2 SVGIG, per germline (reference sequence).

This clonotype was detected many times. The rearrangement links TRBV29-1 to TRBJ2-2; no clear D gene. Trimming stripped 3 bases from V and 3 bases from J, with 8 bases between. The CDR3 runs to 13 residues. From germline, CDR1 is SQVTM and CDR2 ANQGSEA. Here the CDR3 reads CSVDSLDTGELFF. The CDR3 coding sequence is TGCAGCGTTGATTCTTTGGACACCGGGGAGCTGTTTTTT.

In its sample, this clonotype was seen many times. This rearrangement joins TRBV6-1 to TRBJ1-1; D unclear. CDR1 and CDR2 from the germline V gene are MNHNS and SASEGT. Trimming took off 7 bases at V and 7 bases at J, with 19 bases between the two ends. The CDR3 is 14 residues long. CDR3 coding DNA: TGTGCCAGCACGGCACAGTACTATCCCCATGAAGCTTTCTTT. Translated, it gives CASTAQYYPHEAFF.

Only a few counts were recorded for this clonotype. The rearrangement uses TRBV28 and TRBJ2-5, with TRBD2 identical over 9 bases. The CDR3 is made up of 16 amino acids. The ends lost 3 bases at V and 4 bases at J; junction bases unmatched: 9. Germline values: CDR1 MDHEN, CDR2 SYDVKM. CDR3 nucleotides: TGTGCCAGCAGTTTTAGGATCGCGGGGGGGAGAGAGACCCAGTACTTC. Translated: CASSFRIAGGRETQYF.

The gene calls are TRBV25-1 and TRBJ2-2; 10 bases agree with TRBD2. V trimming: 11 bases; J trimming: 5 bases; junction bases outside the gene matches: 8. The germline V gene encodes CDR1 MGHDK and CDR2 SYGVNS. This CDR3 is 14 amino acids long. As DNA, the CDR3 is TGTGCCGCAGGGCCAGCGGGGGGGACCGGGGAGCTGTTTTTT. Translation: CAAGPAGGTGELFF.

CDR3 residues: CASSLDHRVNTIYF. The CDR3 DNA reads as TGTGCCAGCAGCCTGGACCACCGGGTAAACACCATATATTTT. V is TRBV7-2 and J is TRBJ1-3; D gene unclear. The germline CDR1 and CDR2 sequences are SGHTA and FQGNSA. This CDR3 has 14 amino acids. Deletions cut 5 bases from V and 6 bases from J, with 14 bases between.

The chain uses TRBV7-9 and TRBJ2-1; 9 nucleotides align to TRBD2. CDR3 size: 15 residues. After removal of 8 bases from V and 8 bases from J, the junction contained 13 bases not matched to a gene. In germline, CDR1 is SEHNR, CDR2 FQNEAQ (reference sequence). CDR3: CASALQSSGTHEQFF. DNA of the CDR3: TGTGCCAGCGCCCTCCAGTCTAGCGGGACCCATGAGCAGTTCTTC.

This clonotype was found many times. The V call is TRBV20-1, the J call TRBJ2-7; D call uncertain. The V and J ends lost 4 bases and 0 bases respectively, with 13 bases between them. The length of the CDR3 is 14 residues. Looked up from germline, CDR1 is DFQATT and CDR2 is SNEGSKA (reference sequence). CDR3 loop: CSAKGTPSSYEQYF. In DNA, the CDR3 is TGCAGTGCTAAGGGAACACCAAGCTCCTACGAGCAGTACTTC.

This clonotype was picked up many times. The chain's CDR3 is CSARPYLSGGAGSYNEQFF. The CDR3 nucleotides are TGCAGTGCTAGGCCCTACTTGAGCGGGGGGGCCGGATCGTACAATGAGCAGTTCTTC. The chain recombines TRBV20-1 with TRBJ2-1, with 10 bases lining up with TRBD2. CDR1 is DFQATT and CDR2 is SNEGSKA in the germline V gene (reference sequence). J gave up 4 bases and V 3 bases, and 18 bases lay outside the gene matches. The CDR3 runs to 19 residues.

This clonotype was detected ten times or more. The gene calls are TRBV29-1 and TRBJ2-3; TRBD2 agrees at 10 bases. Germline V gene lookup returns CDR1 SQVTM and CDR2 ANQGSEA. The CDR3 extends over 14 amino acids. V lost 3 bases, J lost 12 bases, and 12 bases stayed unmatched. DNA of the CDR3: TGCAGCGTTGAGGAGGGTAGCGGGGGGCCTTACCAGTATTTT. It is translated as CSVEEGSGGPYQYF.

This clonotype was detected once. A much larger clone differs from this one at a single base, so this may be a read error. The V call is TRBV20-1, the J call TRBJ2-7, with D perhaps TRBD1 or TRBD2 (5 bases each). This CDR3 is 10 amino acids long. The germline V gene encodes CDR1 DFQATT and CDR2 SNEGSKA (reference sequence). The V end lost 8 bases, the J end lost 7 bases, and 12 bases lay between the germline ends. The CDR3 DNA is TGCAGTCCCGAGGGGTGGGAGCAGTACGTC. Protein product: CSPEGWEQYV.

The chain couples TRBV20-1 to TRBJ2-1; D remains unclear. CDR1 and CDR2 (germline): DFQATT, SNEGSKA (reference sequence). The CDR3 covers 19 residues. V shed 0 bases and J shed 2 bases, with 23 bases lying between them. CDR3 bases: TGCAGTGCTAGAGACGATTTCAGCCAGGCCAGCACCACCTACAATGAGCAGTTCTTC. This gives the protein CSARDDFSQASTTYNEQFF.

This clonotype was counted at least ten times. The genes are TRBV29-1 and TRBJ2-5; D may be TRBD1 (5 bases). V dropped 8 bases and J dropped 9 bases, with 19 bases sitting between them. The CDR3 runs 12 residues. CDR1 SQVTM and CDR2 ANQGSEA come from the germline V gene. CDR3 loop: CSLPVPKGAQYF. The CDR3 DNA is TGCAGCTTACCGGTCCCTAAAGGGGCCCAGTACTTC.

This clonotype was seen repeatedly, ten times or more. V usage is TRBV20-1 and J usage is TRBJ1-1; weak D call: TRBD1 (5 bases). Looked up from germline, CDR1 is DFQATT and CDR2 is SNEGSKA (reference sequence). CDR3 length: 12 residues. Trimming left V 7 bases short and J 4 bases short, with 13 bases between. DNA for the CDR3: TGCAGTGTCGACCACAGGACCACTGAAGCTTTCTTT. It translates to CSVDHRTTEAFF.